This entry concerns a single T cell receptor beta chain. What it binds is not known. Data came from immunoSEQ multiplex PCR; TCRdb stores just in-frame clones and leaves some out. The sample holds roughly 30,000 clones, 90% to 95% seen once. The record originates from a study of T cells in localized non-small cell lung cancer. Study-wide points: A median of around 60 clones ranked among the top 100 in tumor appeared in adjacent lung.

This CDR3 is 16 amino acids long. The germline gives CDR1 WSHSY, CDR2 SAAADI. The V segment lost 5 bases and the J segment 4 bases; nucleotides outside the gene matches: 8. The sample here was peripheral blood, taken before any cancer treatment. V and J are TRBV10-2 and TRBJ1-1; 12 bases are a match to TRBD1. This TCR was sampled from a woman between 40 and 69 years old with stage I lung adenocarcinoma. Here the CDR3 reads CASSTTGQGAFTEAFF. DNA of the CDR3: TGCGCCAGCAGTACTACGGGACAGGGGGCGTTCACTGAAGCTTTCTTT.